What follows is one T cell receptor (beta chain) and its context. This entry is derived from a study of blood T cell repertoires in COVID-19. Using immunoSEQ multiplex PCR, the repertoire was profiled, and TCRdb retains in-frame clones only, with some absent. The sample shows approximately 230,000 clones, approximately 80% of them seen only once. The length of the CDR3 is 13 residues. The germline V gene encodes CDR1 WNHNN and CDR2 SYGVQD (reference sequence). V was shortened by 5 bases and J by 1 base, with 8 bases between the two germline ends. Sequencing was performed on peripheral blood. The gene calls are TRBV10-1 and TRBJ1-1; no definite D call. The TCR was taken from a woman of 80 years or more with active or convalescent COVID-19. CDR3: CASSWAPNTEAFF. CDR3 nucleotide sequence: TGCGCCAGCAGTTGGGCACCGAACACTGAAGCTTTCTTT.